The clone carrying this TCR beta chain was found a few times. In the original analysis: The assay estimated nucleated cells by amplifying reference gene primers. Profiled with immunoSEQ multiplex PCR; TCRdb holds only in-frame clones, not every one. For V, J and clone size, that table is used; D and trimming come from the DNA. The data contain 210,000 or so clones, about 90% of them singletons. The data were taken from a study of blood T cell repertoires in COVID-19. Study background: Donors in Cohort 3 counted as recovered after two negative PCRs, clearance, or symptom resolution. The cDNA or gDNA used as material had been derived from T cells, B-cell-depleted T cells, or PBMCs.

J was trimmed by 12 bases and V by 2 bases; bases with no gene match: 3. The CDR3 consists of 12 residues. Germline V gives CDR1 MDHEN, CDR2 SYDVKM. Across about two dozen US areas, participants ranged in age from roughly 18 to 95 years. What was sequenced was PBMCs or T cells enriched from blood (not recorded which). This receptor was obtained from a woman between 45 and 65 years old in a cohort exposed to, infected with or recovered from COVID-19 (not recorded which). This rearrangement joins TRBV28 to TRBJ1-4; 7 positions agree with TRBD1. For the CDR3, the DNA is TGTGCCAGCAGTTTACAGGGGGGTGAACTGTTTTTT. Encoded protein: CASSLQGGELFF.